These 2 T cell receptor beta chains originate from one sample sequenced in a study of brain T cells in children with intractable seizures. Clones were read by immunoSEQ multiplex PCR, and TCRdb kept only the in-frame ones, dropping some. This table has roughly 120,000 clones, approximately 94% appearing once. The source material was peripheral blood, sampled at surgery. The source of these receptors is a boy under two years old with hemimegalencephaly and intractable seizures.

The chain uses TRBV5-5 and TRBJ2-5, with a tentative D call TRBD2 (5 bases). This CDR3 comprises 15 residues. Germline CDR1 is SGHKS and CDR2 is YYEKEE (reference sequence). Trimming left V 4 bases short and J 2 bases short, with 15 bases between. The CDR3 coding sequence is TGTGCCAGCAGCCAACCCTCCGGCGGGCAAGAGACCCAGTACTTC. As protein: CASSQPSGGQETQYF.

The rearrangement joins TRBV28 to TRBJ2-2, with 9 bases matching TRBD1. CDR1 and CDR2 from the germline V gene are MDHEN and SYDVKM. V was pared by 3 bases and J by 7 bases, with 6 bases of the junction left unmatched. The CDR3 loop spans 15 amino acids. CDR3 nucleotide sequence: TGTGCCAGCAGTTTTTGGGGACAGGGATTCGGGGAGCTGTTTTTT. Protein: CASSFWGQGFGELFF.